Following are 27 T cell receptor beta chains from one sample sequenced in a study of control samples from healthy donors and cancer patients. Generated by immunoSEQ multiplex PCR, the TCRdb table keeps only in-frame clones and is missing some. This sample's table reports roughly 200,000 clones. What was sequenced was blood. These receptors came from a woman aged 25-40 years in good health.

The V and J genes are TRBV28 and TRBJ1-1; D ambiguous. V shed 6 bases and J shed 8 bases, with 16 bases lying between them. This CDR3 spans 13 amino acids. Per germline, CDR1 MDHEN and CDR2 SYDVKM. As DNA, the CDR3 is TGTGCCAGCAGGATGGGCCTGACGCTCGAAGCTTTCTTT. This translates into CASRMGLTLEAFF. Complete variable domain (other parts from reference TRBV28 and TRBJ1-1): DVKVTQSSRYLVKRTGEKVFLECVQDMDHENMFWYRQDPGLGLRLIYFSYDVKMKEKGDIPEGYSVSREKKERFSLILESASTNQTSMYLCASRMGLTLEAFFGQGTRLTVV.

This chain connects TRBV18 to TRBJ1-5; D remains unclear. Germline-derived CDR1 and CDR2 are KGHSH and LQKENI. This CDR3 region has 13 residues. The V and J ends lost 2 bases and 3 bases respectively, with 5 bases between them. CDR3 bases: TGTGCCAGCTCACCAGGGCTCAATCAGCCCCAGCATTTT. Amino acid sequence: CASSPGLNQPQHF. Complete variable domain (other parts from reference TRBV18 and TRBJ1-5): NAGVMQNPRHLVRRRGQEARLRCSPMKGHSHVYWYRQLPEEGLKFMVYLQKENIIDESGMPKERFSAEFPKEGPSILRIQQVVRGDSAAYFCASSPGLNQPQHFGDGTRLSIL.

The chain carries TRBV29-1 and TRBJ2-1, with 13 nucleotides matching TRBD2. The germline gives CDR1 SQVTM, CDR2 ANQGSEA. J gave up 7 bases and V 7 bases, and 7 bases lay outside the gene matches. CDR3 length: 14 amino acids. CDR3 DNA: TGCAGCGCTTCCGGGACTAGCGGGGAGAATGAGCAGTTCTTC. Amino acid sequence: CSASGTSGENEQFF.

V and J are TRBV23-1 and TRBJ1-5; a weak D match, TRBD1 (6 bases). TRBV23-1 is given ORF status, its function remaining uncertain. The CDR3 runs 14 residues. The V gene lost 2 bases and the J gene lost 2 bases, with 7 bases spanning the gap. The CDR3 coding sequence is TGCGCCAGCAGTCAAACAGGGCGCAATCAGCCCCAGCATTTT. This encodes CASSQTGRNQPQHF.

V gene TRBV4-3 combines with J gene TRBJ2-7; 8 bases match TRBD1. This CDR3 region has 15 residues. Losses at the gene ends were 0 bases for V and 2 bases for J; bases not matched to a gene: 3. Germline V gives CDR1 LGHNA, CDR2 YSLEER. This CDR3 is CASSQETGAAYEQYF. The CDR3, as DNA: TGCGCCAGCAGCCAAGAGACAGGGGCCGCCTACGAGCAGTACTTC.

The chain uses TRBV10-3 and TRBJ1-2; 10 positions match TRBD1. CDR3 length equals 15 residues. V lost 6 bases and J lost 5; bases outside the gene matches: 9. Germline V gene data show CDR1 as ENHRY and CDR2 as SYGVKD. The CDR3, as DNA: TGTGCCATCAGCGCCGGGACAGGGGATACTTATGGCTACACCTTC. This codes for CAISAGTGDTYGYTF.

The rearrangement uses TRBV5-3 and TRBJ2-2; 7 bases are a match to TRBD1. TRBV5-3 is annotated as an ORF whose role is uncertain. V shed 5 bases, J shed 1 base, and the junction held 17 bases outside the gene matches. The CDR3 is 19 residues long. Here the CDR3 reads CARSSTGEAIVWNTGELFF. In DNA, the CDR3 is TGTGCCAGAAGTTCCACAGGGGAAGCGATTGTCTGGAACACCGGGGAGCTGTTTTTT.

Concerning this clone itself: Other DNA sequences in this specimen translate into the identical CDR3. The chain has TRBV28 and TRBJ1-5; 7 bases line up with TRBD1. The CDR3 loop spans 13 amino acids. With 9 bases clipped from V and 2 bases from J, the junction kept 4 bases outside the gene matches. In germline, CDR1 is MDHEN, CDR2 SYDVKM. The CDR3 nucleotides are TGTGCCAGTAGAGACAGGGGCAATCAGCCCCAGCATTTT. It yields the protein CASRDRGNQPQHF.

This sequence joins TRBV14 and TRBJ2-1; D unresolved. CDR1 and CDR2 from the germline V gene are SGHDN and FVKESK. V shed 6 bases and J shed 8 bases, with 8 bases lying between them. There are 11 residues in the CDR3. The CDR3 DNA is TGTGCCAGCAGTGTCTTCCATGAGCAGTTCTTC. Its protein product is CASSVFHEQFF.

The chain uses TRBV13 and TRBJ2-3; D call uncertain. Trimming stripped 1 base from V and 3 bases from J, with 8 bases between. CDR3 length: 14 amino acids. Germline V CDR1 and CDR2: PRHDT, FYEKMQ (reference sequence). CDR3: CASSLEPITDTQYF. As DNA, the CDR3 is TGTGCCAGCAGCTTAGAGCCCATAACAGATACGCAGTATTTT.

This rearrangement joins TRBV29-1 to TRBJ1-2, with 7 bases aligning to TRBD1. J gave up 5 bases and V 7 bases, and 4 bases lay outside the gene matches. Germline V gene lookup returns CDR1 SQVTM and CDR2 ANQGSEA. The CDR3 length is 11 residues. The CDR3 spells CSAQGQYGYTF. The CDR3 coding sequence is TGCAGCGCCCAGGGACAGTATGGCTACACCTTC.

V and J are TRBV18 and TRBJ2-6, with D perhaps TRBD1 (5 bases). CDR1 and CDR2 (germline): KGHSH, LQKENI. V lost 6 bases and J 1 base, leaving 16 bases between the germline ends. The CDR3 runs to 17 residues. DNA for the CDR3: TGTGCCAGCTCCCGTGACAGTACTCTATCTGGGGCCAACGTCCTGACTTTC. This codes for CASSRDSTLSGANVLTF.

The gene calls are TRBV18 and TRBJ1-2; TRBD1 might be the D (5 bases). This CDR3 region has 15 residues. Trimming removed 2 bases at V and 0 bases at J, with 10 bases between. Germline V lookup: CDR1 KGHSH, CDR2 LQKENI. The CDR3 spells CASSPSTASNYGYTF. The CDR3 nucleotides read TGTGCCAGCTCACCATCGACAGCCTCTAACTATGGCTACACCTTC.

V usage is TRBV19 and J usage is TRBJ2-1; 10 positions agree with TRBD1. The CDR3 contains 16 residues. Germline V CDR1 and CDR2: LNHDA, SQIVND (reference sequence). The V gene end was trimmed by 4 bases and the J gene end by 7 bases; junction bases not matched to a gene: 10. The DNA for the CDR3 is TGTGCCAGTAGTAAAGCATCCGGGACAGGGGTAAATGAGCAGTTCTTC. It encodes CASSKASGTGVNEQFF.

The gene calls are TRBV4-1 and TRBJ2-1; 8 bases fit TRBD1. J lost 8 bases, V lost 6 bases, and 6 bases had no gene match. The CDR3 consists of 13 residues. Germline values: CDR1 MGHRA, CDR2 YSYEKL. The CDR3 spells CASSLPDRDEQFF. CDR3 DNA: TGCGCCAGCAGTCTCCCGGACAGGGATGAGCAGTTCTTC.

This chain connects TRBV18 to TRBJ1-3; 8 bases agree with TRBD1. CDR1 is KGHSH, CDR2 LQKENI, per germline. This CDR3 has 15 amino acids. With 4 bases clipped from V and 3 bases from J, the junction kept 5 bases outside the gene matches. The CDR3 DNA sequence: TGTGCCAGCTCACAACAGGGGGTTGGTGGAAACACCATATATTTT. Translating it yields CASSQQGVGGNTIYF.

This sequence joins TRBV7-2 and TRBJ2-3; D is ambiguous. The CDR3 is made up of 13 amino acids. V was cut by 1 base and J by 8 bases, with 10 bases left in between. Germline values: CDR1 SGHTA, CDR2 FQGNSA. The CDR3 nucleotides are TGTGCCAGCAGCTTAGGGCGCGAAGGTACGCAGTATTTT. It specifies CASSLGREGTQYF.

V and J are TRBV7-2 and TRBJ2-1; TRBD2 aligns across 14 bases. This CDR3 comprises 15 residues. V lost 3 bases and J lost 7; bases outside the gene matches: 2. Germline CDR1 SGHTA, CDR2 FQGNSA. The CDR3 region has the DNA TGTGCCAGCAGCTTGGGACTAGCGGGGGTAAATGAGCAGTTCTTC. Encoded protein: CASSLGLAGVNEQFF.

The V and J genes are TRBV5-1 and TRBJ2-2; D unresolved. This CDR3 has 16 residues. CDR1 and CDR2 from the germline V gene are SGHRS and YFSETQ. The germline V and J ends were trimmed by 0 bases and 6 bases, with 15 bases remaining between them. The DNA for the CDR3 is TGCGCCAGCAGCTTGGTACCTATCCCTGAACCCGGGGAGCTGTTTTTT. It encodes CASSLVPIPEPGELFF.

For the CDR3, the DNA is TGTGCCAGCAGCTTAGGTCTGACTTATCTCTCCTACGAGCAGTACTTC. This gives the protein CASSLGLTYLSYEQYF. This chain uses TRBV7-8 with TRBJ2-7, with unresolved D. This CDR3 contains 16 residues. CDR1 is SGHVS, CDR2 FQNEAQ, per germline. V lost 1 base to trimming and J lost 0 bases, with 13 bases between them.

This sequence joins TRBV11-3 and TRBJ1-1; 7 positions agree with TRBD1. V lost 0 bases and J lost 7; bases outside the gene matches: 11. The CDR3 has 16 residues. Germline V gene data show CDR1 as SGHNT and CDR2 as YENEEA. DNA for the CDR3: TGTGCCAGCAGCTTAGATCGGGGCAGGGGGACCGGTGAAGCTTTCTTT. Its translation is CASSLDRGRGTGEAFF.

The chain combines TRBV7-9 with TRBJ1-1; weak D call: TRBD1 (6 bases). V was shortened by 1 base and J by 3 bases, with 12 bases between the two germline ends. CDR1 is SEHNR and CDR2 is FQNEAQ in the germline V gene (reference sequence). CDR3 length: 15 residues. Here the CDR3 DNA reads TGTGCCAGCAGCTTAGGTAGGGGGGGCCACACTGAAGCTTTCTTT. Encoded protein: CASSLGRGGHTEAFF.

As to this clone: This sample also contains other DNA sequences that code for the same CDR3. This chain joins TRBV7-2 and TRBJ1-4; D is undetermined. The CDR3 contains 11 residues. V dropped 3 bases and J dropped 6 bases, with 2 bases sitting between them. The germline V gene encodes CDR1 SGHTA and CDR2 FQGNSA. The CDR3 sequence is CASSFDEKLFF. In nucleotides, the CDR3 is TGTGCCAGCAGCTTTGATGAAAAACTGTTTTTT.

This chain connects TRBV6-1 to TRBJ1-5, with D hard to call. The germline V gene has CDR1 MNHNS and CDR2 SASEGT. Trimming stripped 1 base from V and 6 bases from J, with 7 bases between. The CDR3 extends over 13 amino acids. The CDR3 DNA is TGTGCCAGCAGTGAAGTGTTGGGTCAGCCCCAGCATTTT. Translation: CASSEVLGQPQHF.

J is TRBJ2-5 and V is TRBV5-1, with D possibly called TRBD1 or TRBD2 (7 bases each). Germline V CDR1 and CDR2: SGHRS, YFSETQ. The CDR3 is 16 residues long. With 5 bases removed from V and 6 bases from J, the gap between germline ends came to 23 bases. The CDR3 DNA reads as TGCGCCAGCAGTGGGGACCTCAGGGGGGGCGGAAAGACCCAGTACTTC. It yields the protein CASSGDLRGGGKTQYF.

This chain connects TRBV7-9 to TRBJ2-7; D possibly corresponds to TRBD2 (6 bases). Trimming pared 7 bases from V and 4 bases from J, leaving 11 bases between. The germline V gene encodes CDR1 SEHNR and CDR2 FQNEAQ (reference sequence). The CDR3 totals 12 residues. CDR3 DNA: TGTGCCAGCACCCGACTAGGGTACGAGCAGTACTTC. Its protein is CASTRLGYEQYF.

The chain carries TRBV28 and TRBJ1-4; 7 bases are shared with TRBD1. The V segment lost 6 bases and the J segment 0 bases; nucleotides outside the gene matches: 4. This CDR3 has 15 residues. Germline V lookup: CDR1 MDHEN, CDR2 SYDVKM. In DNA form, the CDR3 reads TGTGCCAGCAGCTGGGGGACAGCAACTAATGAAAAACTGTTTTTT. It translates to CASSWGTATNEKLFF.